The rows below give T cell receptor beta chains drawn from one sample of a study of radiation and T cells in renal cell carcinoma. Sequencing was performed with immunoSEQ multiplex PCR; in TCRdb, only in-frame clones are kept and a portion is missing. This sample yields about 150,000 clones, of which about 87% are seen a single time; roughly 13% belongs to the top ten. This material consisted of blood, taken from a patient whose treatment included radiotherapy and nephrectomy. These receptors all come from a woman aged 45 to 65 with renal cell carcinoma. CDR3s leave out the opening cysteine and the closing phenylalanine or tryptophan.

j_call v_call cdr3_aa
TRBJ1-1 TRBV18 ASSPFPTRAGTNTEAF
TRBJ1-2 TRBV5-1 ASSATGNYGYT
TRBJ1-2 TRBV19 ASRTDTEWGYT
TRBJ1-5 TRBV6-6 ASSTGTVYNQPQH
TRBJ1-2 TRBV7-9 ASARGPNYGYT
TRBJ1-2 TRBV9 ASSLDRGNYGYT
TRBJ1-2 TRBV25-1 ASMRTGSIGYT
TRBJ1-1 TRBV25-1 ASSESVSEAF
TRBJ2-3 TRBV9 ASSRAPGGGTDTQY
TRBJ2-7 TRBV6-1 ASSPDTPLDEQY
TRBJ1-3 TRBV28 ASSLGGGEGNTIY
TRBJ1-2 TRBV19 ASKGQDNYGYT
TRBJ1-4 TRBV5-6 ASSFGGATNEKLF
TRBJ1-2 TRBV2 ASRTAYGYT
TRBJ1-3 TRBV6-5 ASSYDRASGNTIY
TRBJ1-2 TRBV2 ASTDARWNYGYT
TRBJ1-1 TRBV29-1 SVPTGGDTEAF
TRBJ1-6 TRBV9 ASSVDIDSPLH
TRBJ2-3 TRBV7-6 ASSLDRSSTDTQY
TRBJ1-5 TRBV19 ASSFDRSQPQH
TRBJ2-7 TRBV7-9 ASSLGQTRALDEQY
TRBJ1-1 TRBV19 ASSIGVREEAF
TRBJ2-1 TRBV18 ASSPQTGVYNEQF
TRBJ2-7 TRBV7-8 ASSSRLPGDEQY
TRBJ2-7 TRBV15 ATSSPVTGREQY
TRBJ1-1 TRBV5-1 ASSLVPTFGTGGTNTEAF
TRBJ1-4 TRBV19 ASSLPGANEKLF
TRBJ1-4 TRBV6-1 ASSGQGLTTNEKLF
TRBJ1-2 TRBV2 ASSSGLRRYT
TRBJ1-2 TRBV5-4 ASSLEGGYYGYT
TRBJ2-5 TRBV6-1 ASSESDRGVGQETQY
TRBJ2-7 TRBV27 ASSWGPPGLGSYEQY
TRBJ2-7 TRBV6-1 ASSEGSGLVYEQY
TRBJ2-3 TRBV5-1 ASSLGGFTDTQY
TRBJ1-5 TRBV7-2 ASSPEPGQNQPQH
TRBJ2-6 TRBV5-1 ASSLTGGISGANVLT
TRBJ2-5 TRBV27 ASSLTQTGGWETQY
TRBJ2-7 TRBV5-4 ASSTRRGETYEQY
TRBJ2-3 TRBV19 ASSISATGRQGLGTQY
TRBJ1-2 TRBV29-1 SVSPSNYGYT
TRBJ1-3 TRBV19 ASSTRGSGNTIY
TRBJ2-1 TRBV5-1 ASSLGSSGYYNEQF
TRBJ2-3 TRBV5-1 ASSPVRDQYTDTQY
TRBJ1-2 TRBV4-1 ASSQESQGAHVRYGYT
TRBJ1-6 TRBV5-1 ASSLEGGRDSPLH
TRBJ2-5 TRBV6-1 ASSDGGSPGTQY
TRBJ1-1 TRBV29-1 SVDRQGIGTEAF
TRBJ1-1 TRBV13 ASSLYPFTGRLNTEAF
TRBJ2-3 TRBV13 ASSLYGGITDTQY
TRBJ1-4 TRBV18 ASQSPFRGEEKLF
TRBJ2-3 TRBV25-1 ASIGGMATDTQY
TRBJ2-3 TRBV7-8 ASSATSGGSSTDTQY
TRBJ2-5 TRBV5-1 ASSSIQGQETQY
TRBJ1-3 TRBV9 ASSTEGGRGHTIY
TRBJ2-7 TRBV7-3 ASSWQGGYEQY
TRBJ2-7 TRBV5-1 ASSRGSQEEQY
TRBJ2-3 TRBV7-2 ASSLEPGYTDTQY
TRBJ1-1 TRBV7-2 ASSLSVGSRGTEAF
TRBJ2-3 TRBV5-1 ASSLAGGPNTQY